This TCR beta chain originates from a study of T cells after posttransplantation cyclophosphamide. The trim removed 2 bases at V and 5 bases at J, leaving 2 bases unmatched. Germline assignment: CDR1 SEHNR and CDR2 FQNEAQ (reference sequence). CDR3 length: 14 residues. Using immunoSEQ multiplex PCR, the repertoire was profiled, and TCRdb retains in-frame clones only, with some absent. The sample offers around 35,000 clones and no singletons, the top ten holding approximately 7.2%. This clone appeared many times. The source of this sequence is a woman between 45 and 60 years old in good health and a related stem cell transplant donor. Sequencing was carried out using PBMCs. This chain connects TRBV7-9 to TRBJ1-5, with 8 positions matching TRBD1. This CDR3 is CASSLTTGDQPQHF. The CDR3 nucleotides are TGTGCCAGCAGCTTAACGACAGGGGATCAGCCCCAGCATTTT.